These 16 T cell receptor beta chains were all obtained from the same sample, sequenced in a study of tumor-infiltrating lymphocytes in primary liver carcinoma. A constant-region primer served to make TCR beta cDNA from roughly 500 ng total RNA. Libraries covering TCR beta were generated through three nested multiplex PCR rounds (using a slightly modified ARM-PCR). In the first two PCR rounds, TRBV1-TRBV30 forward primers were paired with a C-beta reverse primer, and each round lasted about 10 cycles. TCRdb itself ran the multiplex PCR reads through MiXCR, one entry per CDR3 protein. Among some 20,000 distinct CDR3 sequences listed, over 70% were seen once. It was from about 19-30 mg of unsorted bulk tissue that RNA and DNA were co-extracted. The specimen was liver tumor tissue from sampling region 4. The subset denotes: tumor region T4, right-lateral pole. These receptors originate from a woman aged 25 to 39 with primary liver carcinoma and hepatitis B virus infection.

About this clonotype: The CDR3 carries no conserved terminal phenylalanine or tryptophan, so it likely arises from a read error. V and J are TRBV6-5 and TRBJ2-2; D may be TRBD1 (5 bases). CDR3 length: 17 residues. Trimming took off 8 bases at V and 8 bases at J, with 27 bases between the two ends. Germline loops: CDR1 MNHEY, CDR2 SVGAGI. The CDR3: CASQGRLDGVVRGELFS. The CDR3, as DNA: TGTGCCAGCCAGGGCCGGCTAGATGGAGTGGTTCGTGGGGAGCTGTTTTCT.

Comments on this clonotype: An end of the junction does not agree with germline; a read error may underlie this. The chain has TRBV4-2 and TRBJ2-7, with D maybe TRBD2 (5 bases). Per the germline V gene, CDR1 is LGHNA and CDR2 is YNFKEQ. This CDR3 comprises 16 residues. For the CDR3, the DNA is TGTGCCAACAGCCACCTCCCGGGAACTAGTGCCTATGAGCAGTACTTC. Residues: CANSHLPGTSAYEQYF.

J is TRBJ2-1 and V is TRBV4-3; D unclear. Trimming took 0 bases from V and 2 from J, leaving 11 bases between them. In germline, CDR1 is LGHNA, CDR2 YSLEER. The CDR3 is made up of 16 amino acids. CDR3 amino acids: CASSQDWCYAYNEQFF. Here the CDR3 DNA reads TGCGCCAGCAGCCAAGACTGGTGCTACGCCTACAATGAGCAGTTCTTC.

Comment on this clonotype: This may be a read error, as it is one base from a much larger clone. In nucleotides, the CDR3 is TGCAGCGTTGAAGGCAGTAGCTACTACGAGCAGTACTTC. It translates to CSVEGSSYYEQYF. The chain employs TRBV29-1 and TRBJ2-7; D uncertain. The CDR3 sequence is 13 residues long. Trimming took off 1 base at V and 3 bases at J, with 10 bases between the two ends. Germline V gene data show CDR1 as SQVTM and CDR2 as ANQGSEA.

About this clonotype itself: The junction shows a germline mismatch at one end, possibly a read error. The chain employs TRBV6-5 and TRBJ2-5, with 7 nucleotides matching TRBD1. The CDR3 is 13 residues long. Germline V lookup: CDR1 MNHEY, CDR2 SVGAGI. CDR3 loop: CASSTDRGPTQYF. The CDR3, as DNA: TGTGCCAGCAGTACCGATAGGGGGCCGACCCAGTATTTC.

Here the CDR3 reads CADTSGSVNEQFF. CDR3 sequence (DNA): TGTGCCGACACTAGCGGGAGTGTGAATGAGCAGTTCTTC. The chain is built from TRBV11-3 and TRBJ2-1; 11 bases match TRBD2. With V trimmed by 11 bases and J by 7 bases, 7 bases remained unmatched. The CDR3 is 13 residues long. Germline V gives CDR1 SGHNT, CDR2 YENEEA. Complete variable domain (other parts from reference TRBV11-3 and TRBJ2-1): EAGVVQSPRYKIIEKKQPVAFWCNPISGHNTLYWYLQNLGQGPELLIRYENEEAVDDSQLPKDRFSAERLKGVDSTLKIQPAELGDSAVYLCADTSGSVNEQFFGPGTRLTVL.

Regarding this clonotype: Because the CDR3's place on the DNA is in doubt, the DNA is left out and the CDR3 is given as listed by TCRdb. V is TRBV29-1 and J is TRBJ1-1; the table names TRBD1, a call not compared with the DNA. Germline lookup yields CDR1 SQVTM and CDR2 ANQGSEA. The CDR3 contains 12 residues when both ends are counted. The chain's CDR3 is CCVAQGNTEVFF.

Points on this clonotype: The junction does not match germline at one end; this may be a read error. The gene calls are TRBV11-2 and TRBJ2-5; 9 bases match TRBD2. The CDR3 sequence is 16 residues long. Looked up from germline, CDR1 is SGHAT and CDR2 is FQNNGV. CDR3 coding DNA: TGTGCCAGTAGCTACTCCCTTGGTAGCGGGAGAGAGACCCAGTACTTC. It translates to CASSYSLGSGRETQYF.

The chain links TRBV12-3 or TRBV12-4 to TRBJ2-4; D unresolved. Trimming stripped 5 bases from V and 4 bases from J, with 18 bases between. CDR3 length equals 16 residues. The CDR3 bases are TGTGCCAGCAGTGACAAGGTTGATGGTATTAAAAACATTCAGTACTTC. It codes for CASSDKVDGIKNIQYF.

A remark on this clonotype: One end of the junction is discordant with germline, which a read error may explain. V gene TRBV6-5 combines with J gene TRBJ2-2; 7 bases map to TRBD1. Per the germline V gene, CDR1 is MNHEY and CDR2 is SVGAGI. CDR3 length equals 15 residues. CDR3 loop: CASSPPTGFTAELLF. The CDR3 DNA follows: TGTGCCAGCAGTCCGCCGACAGGGTTCACCGCGGAGCTGCTTTTT.

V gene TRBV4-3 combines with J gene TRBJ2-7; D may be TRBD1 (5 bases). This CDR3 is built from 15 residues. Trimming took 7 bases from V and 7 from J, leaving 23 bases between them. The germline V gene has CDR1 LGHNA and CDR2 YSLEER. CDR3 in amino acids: CASNQDRWTRREQYF. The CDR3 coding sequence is TGCGCCAGCAATCAAGATCGATGGACAAGGCGGGAGCAGTACTTC.

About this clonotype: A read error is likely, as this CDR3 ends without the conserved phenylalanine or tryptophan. In DNA, the CDR3 is TGTGCCAGCAGTGAAATCCTTCCCGGGGGCGCCGCGAACAACGGGGAGCTGTTTTTA. Its translation: CASSEILPGGAANNGELFL. V and J are TRBV6-1 and TRBJ2-2, with D perhaps matching TRBD1 or TRBD2 (6 bases each). Germline CDR1 and CDR2: MNHNS and SASEGT. CDR3 length equals 19 residues.

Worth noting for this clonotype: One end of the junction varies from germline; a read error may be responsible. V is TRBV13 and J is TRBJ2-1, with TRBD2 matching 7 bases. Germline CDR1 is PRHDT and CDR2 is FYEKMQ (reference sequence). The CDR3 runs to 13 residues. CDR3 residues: CASGEGNGNEQFF. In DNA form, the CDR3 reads TGTGCCAGCGGGGAGGGGAACGGCAATGAACAGTTCTTC.

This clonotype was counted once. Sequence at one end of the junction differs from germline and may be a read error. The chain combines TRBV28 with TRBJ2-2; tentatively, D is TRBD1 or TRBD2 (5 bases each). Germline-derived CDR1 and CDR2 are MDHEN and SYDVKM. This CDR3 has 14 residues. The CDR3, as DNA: TGTGCCAGCAGGGCAGGGTATCTTACCGGGGAGCTGTTATTT. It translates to CASRAGYLTGELLF.

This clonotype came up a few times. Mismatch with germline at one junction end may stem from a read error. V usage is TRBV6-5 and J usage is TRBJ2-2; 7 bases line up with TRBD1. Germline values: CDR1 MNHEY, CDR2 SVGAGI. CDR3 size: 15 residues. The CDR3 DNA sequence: TGTGCCAGCAGTCCGCGGACAGGTTTCGCAGGGGAGTTGTTTTTT. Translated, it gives CASSPRTGFAGELFF.

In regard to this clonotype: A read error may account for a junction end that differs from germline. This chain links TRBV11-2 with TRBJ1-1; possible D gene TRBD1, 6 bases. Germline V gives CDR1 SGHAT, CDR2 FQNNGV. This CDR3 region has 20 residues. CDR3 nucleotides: TGTGCCATCAGCGCTCGGGACAAGGGGGGCAAGAGGTGGAGTAACACTGAACCTTTCTTT. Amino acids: CAISARDKGGKRWSNTEPFF.